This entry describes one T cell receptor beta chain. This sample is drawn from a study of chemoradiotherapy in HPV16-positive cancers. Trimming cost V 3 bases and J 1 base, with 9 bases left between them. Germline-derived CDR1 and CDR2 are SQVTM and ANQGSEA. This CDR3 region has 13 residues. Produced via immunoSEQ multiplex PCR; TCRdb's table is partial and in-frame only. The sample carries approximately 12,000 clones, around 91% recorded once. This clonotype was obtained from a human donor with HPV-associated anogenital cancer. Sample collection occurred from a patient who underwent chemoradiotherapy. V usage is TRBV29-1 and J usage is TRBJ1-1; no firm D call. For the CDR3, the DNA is TGCAGCGTTGAGGTGACGGGGAACACTGAAGCTTTCTTT. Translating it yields CSVEVTGNTEAFF.